A selection of T cell receptor beta chains follows, all from one sample in a study of memory CD4+ T cells and cytomegalovirus serostatus. The method was immunoSEQ multiplex PCR; TCRdb's version includes in-frame clones alone and lacks a portion of them. The data show approximately 46,000 clones, over 70% seen once. The sample was memory CD4+ T cells from blood. Receptors were obtained from an adult in good health and CMV-seronegative. Both conserved end residues are part of each CDR3. Each record gives: clone size, D gene, V gene, J gene, CDR3 DNA, CDR3 protein. The D gene is left open where the match is weak. Clone sizes are given selectively: once, few, many, or a class where the clone is expanded.

>-|TRBD2|TRBV5-6|TRBJ2-7
TGTGCCAGCAGCTTGGCTAGCGGGGGGGCTCAGGAGCAGTACTTC
CASSLASGGAQEQYF
>-|-|TRBV11-1|TRBJ2-5
TGTGCCAGCAGTTCGGCAGAGACCCAGTACTTC
CASSSAETQYF
>-|TRBD1|TRBV30|TRBJ2-4
TGTGCCTGGAGTACAACAGGGGGCAAAAACATTCAGTACTTC
CAWSTTGGKNIQYF
>-|-|TRBV5-1|TRBJ2-2
TGCGCCAGCAGCTTGGGTAGACTAGTATCCGTCGGGGAGCTGTTTTTT
CASSLGRLVSVGELFF
>-|-|TRBV6-1|TRBJ2-7
TGTGCCAGCAGTGAACCGGGATACTCCTACGAGCAGTACTTC
CASSEPGYSYEQYF
>-|TRBD2|TRBV19|TRBJ2-1
TGTGCCAGTAGTATGGTAATAGCGGGGGGCAATGAGCAGTTCTTC
CASSMVIAGGNEQFF
>once|TRBD1|TRBV18|TRBJ1-5
TGTGCCAGCTCCCCGACAGGGGGCCGGCATCAGCCCCAGCATTTT
CASSPTGGRHQPQHF
>few|TRBD1|TRBV6-5|TRBJ1-3
TGTGCCAGCAGTTCCAGGGACAGGGGGTCTGGAAACACCATATATTTT
CASSSRDRGSGNTIYF
>medium-sized|TRBD1|TRBV7-9|TRBJ1-1
TGTGCCAGCGCCCAGGGGGTGAACACTGAAGCTTTCTTT
CASAQGVNTEAFF
>-|TRBD1|TRBV30|TRBJ2-7
TGTGCCTGGAGGGACAGGGGGTCAGGTTACGAGCAGTACTTC
CAWRDRGSGYEQYF
>few|TRBD1|TRBV7-9|TRBJ1-2
TGTGCCAGCAGCTTGGACAGGGGGCACGGTGGCTACACCTTC
CASSLDRGHGGYTF
>-|-|TRBV9|TRBJ2-7
TGTGCCAGCAGCGTAGGGCAGCAGAGCGAGCAGTACTTC
CASSVGQQSEQYF
>-|-|TRBV19|TRBJ2-1
TGTGCCAGTAGTATAGGTGGGGGGGCGGGCCCTGAGGCTGAGCAGTTCTTC
CASSIGGGAGPEAEQFF
>-|-|TRBV19|TRBJ2-3
TGTGCCAGTAGTATAGCTGGGAGCGATACGCAGTATTTT
CASSIAGSDTQYF
>-|-|TRBV30|TRBJ1-1
TGTGCCTGGCAACCCGGGGTAGGGGACACTGAAGCTTTCTTT
CAWQPGVGDTEAFF
>-|TRBD1|TRBV13|TRBJ1-6
TGTGCCAGCAGCCCTTTGGGACAGGGACCGTCCCCCCTCCACTTT
CASSPLGQGPSPLHF
>-|-|TRBV5-5|TRBJ2-7
TGTGCCAGCAGCTTGGACCAGGGCGCCTACGAGCAGTACTTC
CASSLDQGAYEQYF
>-|-|TRBV11-3|TRBJ1-1
TGTGCCAGCAGCTCCAGGCCGGCGGACACTGAAGCTTTCTTT
CASSSRPADTEAFF
>-|-|TRBV6-6|TRBJ1-5
TGTGCCAGCAGTGCCGGACAGAAGCAGTATCAGCCCCAGCATTTT
CASSAGQKQYQPQHF
>-|TRBD1|TRBV7-8|TRBJ1-1
TGTGCCAGCCGACCAGGGGGCGCGGGCGTGTACGGAGCTTTCTTT
CASRPGGAGVYGAFF
>few|-|TRBV5-6|TRBJ2-5
TGTGCCAGCAGCTTGCCCAGGGGTAGAGAGACCCAGTACTTC
CASSLPRGRETQYF
>-|-|TRBV5-5|TRBJ1-1
TGTGCCAGCAGCTTTATATTCAGGCAGAACACTGAAGCTTTCTTT
CASSFIFRQNTEAFF
>-|-|TRBV21-1|TRBJ2-7
TGTGCCAGCACCCCCGGTCGGGGTCGGGACGGAAGATACGAGCAGTACTTC
CASTPGRGRDGRYEQYF
>-|-|TRBV4-1|TRBJ2-1
TGCGCCAGCAGCCCGAGACAGCTCCTCAATGAGCAGTTCTTC
CASSPRQLLNEQFF
>-|-|TRBV5-1|TRBJ2-5
TGCGCCAGCAGCTCCCCACTTAGGGGGCAAGAGACCCAGTACTTC
CASSSPLRGQETQYF
>-|TRBD2|TRBV30|TRBJ2-3
TGTGCCTGGAGTGTTTCCCCCCCCGGGAGGGGGGGCACAGATACGCAGTATTTT
CAWSVSPPGRGGTDTQYF
>-|TRBD1|TRBV5-8|TRBJ1-4
TGTGCCAGCAGCTCCGGCGGGACAGGGGCTGAAAAACTGTTTTTT
CASSSGGTGAEKLFF
>-|-|TRBV6-5|TRBJ1-5
TGTGCCAGCAGGAACCCGTTAGCAAATCAGCCCCAGCATTTT
CASRNPLANQPQHF
>few|-|TRBV5-1|TRBJ1-2
TGCGCCAGCAGCCTAAGGGACCTTAACTATGGCTACACCTTC
CASSLRDLNYGYTF
>-|-|TRBV2|TRBJ1-6
TGTGCCAGCGGCCTTGGGGCCAAGCACTCACCCCTCCACTTT
CASGLGAKHSPLHF
>-|-|TRBV12-5|TRBJ1-1
TGTGCTAGTGGTTCGCAGCAGGGGGAAGCTTTCTTT
CASGSQQGEAFF
>-|-|TRBV5-1|TRBJ1-2
TGCGCCAGCAGCTCAGGGACCATGCCCGGCGGCTACACCTTC
CASSSGTMPGGYTF
>-|-|TRBV11-2|TRBJ2-7
TGTGCCAGCAGCTTAGGCCCGGAGATCTACGAGCAGTACTTC
CASSLGPEIYEQYF
>-|-|TRBV7-2|TRBJ2-3
TGTGCCAGCAGCCCGAGCCTCCACACAGATACGCAGTATTTT
CASSPSLHTDTQYF
>-|TRBD1|TRBV2|TRBJ2-7
TGTGCCAGCTCAAGGACGAAGCCCCAAATCCCGGGACAGGGCACCTACGAGCAGTACTTC
CASSRTKPQIPGQGTYEQYF
>-|TRBD1|TRBV25-1|TRBJ1-2
TGTGCCAGCGGATCGCTTACCGGGACAGTCTTC
CASGSLTGTVF
>-|TRBD2|TRBV7-9|TRBJ2-1
TGTGCCAGCAGCTTAGCGCGAACTAGCGCCGATGAGCAGTTCTTC
CASSLARTSADEQFF
>few|TRBD1|TRBV7-9|TRBJ2-5
TGTGCCAGCAGCTCTCCCACTAGGACAGGGCAGGAGACCCAGTACTTC
CASSSPTRTGQETQYF
>-|-|TRBV27|TRBJ2-7
TGTGCCAGCAGTTTATGGTCAGGGAACTCCTACGAGCAGTACTTC
CASSLWSGNSYEQYF
>few|-|TRBV29-1|TRBJ2-2
TGCAGCGTTGAACAGACAGGCTTCGGGGAGCTGTTTTTT
CSVEQTGFGELFF
>-|-|TRBV6-5|TRBJ2-1
TGTGCCAGCGGTCACGGGACGGCGACCTACAATGAGCAGTTCTTC
CASGHGTATYNEQFF
>-|-|TRBV5-6|TRBJ2-6
TGTGCCAGCAGCCTGGGGGAAGTCAGGCGCTCTGGGGCCAACGTCCTGACTTTC
CASSLGEVRRSGANVLTF
>-|-|TRBV4-2|TRBJ2-3
TGTGCCAGCAGCCAAGAGGGTAGGGAGACAGATACGCAGTATTTT
CASSQEGRETDTQYF
>-|-|TRBV15|TRBJ2-5
TGTGCCACCAGCAGAGATCCTGGCTTCGGGGACCAAGAGACCCAGTACTTC
CATSRDPGFGDQETQYF
>few|TRBD2|TRBV6-4|TRBJ2-3
TGTGCCAGCAGTGACTCGTTCACTAGCGGGGGTCGGGCGCAGTATTTT
CASSDSFTSGGRAQYF
>-|TRBD1|TRBV27|TRBJ1-2
TGTGCCAGCAGCACGATCTTGAGACAGGGGGCGCGTGATGGCTACACCTTC
CASSTILRQGARDGYTF
>-|-|TRBV2|TRBJ2-7
TGTGCCAGCAGCGTAGAAAGGCAGTACTTC
CASSVERQYF
>few|TRBD1|TRBV9|TRBJ2-5
TGTGCCAGCAGCGCCGGGACAGGGCAAGAGACCCAGTACTTC
CASSAGTGQETQYF
>-|-|TRBV5-4|TRBJ1-3
TGTGCCAGCAGCCCTTACACTGGAAACACCATATATTTT
CASSPYTGNTIYF
>-|TRBD1|TRBV5-4|TRBJ1-3
TGTGCCAGCAGCGCCCCAGACAGGGGAGCTGGAAACACCATATATTTT
CASSAPDRGAGNTIYF
>-|-|TRBV10-3|TRBJ2-1
TGTGCCATCAGTGATCGGGCCGATAACAATGAGCAGTTCTTC
CAISDRADNNEQFF
>-|-|TRBV7-2|TRBJ2-6
TGTGCCAGCAGCCCCAGGGTACGCTCTGGGGCCAACGTCCTGACTTTC
CASSPRVRSGANVLTF
>once|-|TRBV5-4|TRBJ1-2
TGTGCCAGCAGCAAAGGGGGGAGGGGCAATAACTATGGCTACACCTTC
CASSKGGRGNNYGYTF
>-|-|TRBV7-8|TRBJ1-5
TGTGCCAGCAGCCCCAAATGGGGGAACAATCAGCCCCAGCATTTT
CASSPKWGNNQPQHF